The clone carrying this TCR beta chain was found once. This entry comes from a study of blood T cell repertoires in COVID-19. About the research overall: COVID-19 samples, acute and convalescent, were from the United States, Italy and Spain.

Here immunoSEQ multiplex PCR was the method, and the copy in TCRdb shows in-frame clones only, minus some. The sample lists around 260,000 clones, around 88% occurring once. The ends were cut back, 5 bases at V and 7 bases at J, with 15 bases in the middle. The CDR3 has 14 residues. Germline V lookup: CDR1 MDHEN, CDR2 SYDVKM. The rearrangement links TRBV28 to TRBJ1-5; unclear D gene. The sequencing sample was made of peripheral blood. This clonotype was sampled from a man aged 30 to 45 with acute or convalescent COVID-19. CDR3 protein: CASSEYLRAQPQHF. In DNA form, the CDR3 reads TGTGCCAGCAGTGAGTACCTGAGGGCCCAGCCCCAGCATTTT. The full variable domain, rest sourced from reference TRBV28 and TRBJ1-5, is DVKVTQSSRYLVKRTGEKVFLECVQDMDHENMFWYRQDPGLGLRLIYFSYDVKMKEKGDIPEGYSVSREKKERFSLILESASTNQTSMYLCASSEYLRAQPQHFGDGTRLSIL.